The 22 T cell receptor beta chains reported below all come from one sample, sequenced in a study of T cells in Graves' hyperthyroidism and ophthalmopathy. It was RNA transcripts that yielded the amplified TCR beta CDR3 regions. During a first-round RT-PCR of the TCR CDR3, the HTBI primer set was used. In TCRdb, the multiplex PCR reads were re-called with MiXCR into one record per CDR3 protein. The sample yields roughly 700,000 distinct CDR3 sequences, about 14% seen once. Sequenced: blood. The receptors shown here come from a woman in her late teens or twenties with Graves' hyperthyroidism.

This clonotype occurred a few times. This chain links TRBV6-5 with TRBJ2-7; possibly TRBD1 for D (5 bases). The V end was cut by 2 bases, the J end by 8 bases, with 19 bases between. This CDR3 spans 15 amino acids. In germline, CDR1 is MNHEY, CDR2 SVGAGI. CDR3 residues: CASSYPTLRAPKQYF. For the CDR3, the DNA is TGTGCCAGCAGTTACCCCACCCTCAGGGCGCCGAAGCAGTACTTC.

The table lists this clonotype with many counts. The chain combines TRBV6-1 with TRBJ2-2, with D perhaps matching TRBD1 or TRBD2 (5 bases each). From germline, CDR1 is MNHNS and CDR2 SASEGT. The CDR3 sequence is 15 residues long. Trimming stripped 6 bases from V and 4 bases from J, with 15 bases between. The CDR3 is CASRVQGSGTGELFF. CDR3 DNA sequence: TGTGCCAGCAGGGTTCAGGGAAGCGGCACCGGGGAGCTGTTTTTT.

In its sample, this clonotype was seen many times. V usage is TRBV30 and J usage is TRBJ2-7, with D perhaps TRBD1 (6 bases). Trimming left V 2 bases short and J 2 bases short, with 10 bases between. This CDR3 has 13 amino acids. Looked up from germline, CDR1 is GTSNPN and CDR2 is SVGIG (reference sequence). CDR3 sequence reads: CAWSHRQAYEQYF. For the CDR3, the DNA is TGTGCCTGGAGTCATCGACAGGCCTACGAGCAGTACTTC.

This clonotype was picked up a small number of times. The gene calls are TRBV14 and TRBJ2-5; the match to TRBD2 covers 9 bases. From germline, CDR1 is SGHDN and CDR2 FVKESK. Germline trimming cut 1 base from V and 13 bases from J; bases unmatched to any gene: 10. The CDR3 is 14 amino acids. CDR3 bases: TGTGCCAGCAGCCAAGTTCCGACTAGCGGTCCTTGGTACTTC. Its protein product is CASSQVPTSGPWYF.

The V gene is TRBV7-2, the J gene TRBJ2-2, with 10 bases matching TRBD2. This CDR3 region has 18 residues. Germline CDR1 is SGHTA and CDR2 is FQGNSA. The V gene end was trimmed by 1 base and the J gene end by 0 bases; junction bases not matched to a gene: 5. The CDR3 sequence: CASSLGPSGGTNTGELFF. As DNA, the CDR3 is TGTGCCAGCAGCTTAGGTCCTAGCGGGGGAACGAACACCGGGGAGCTGTTTTTT. Together with reference TRBV7-2 and TRBJ2-2, the CDR3 gives the full variable domain: GAGVSQSPSNKVTEKGKDVELRCDPISGHTALYWYRQSLGQGLEFLIYFQGNSAPDKSGLPSDRFSAERTGGSVSTLTIQRTQQEDSAVYLCASSLGPSGGTNTGELFFGEGSRLTVL.

In this sample, this clonotype turned up many times. For the CDR3, the DNA is TGTGCCAGCACCGAAGGGATAGCGGGAGGGTTTGAGCAGTTCTTC. This gives the protein CASTEGIAGGFEQFF. This sequence joins TRBV6-1 and TRBJ2-1, with 11 bases aligning to TRBD2. Germline values: CDR1 MNHNS, CDR2 SASEGT. V gave up 7 bases and J gave up 9 bases; unmatched junction bases: 11. The CDR3 totals 15 residues.

This clonotype occurred many times. The V call is TRBV7-2, the J call TRBJ2-5; D might be TRBD2 (6 bases). The ends were cut back, 8 bases at V and 4 bases at J, with 17 bases in the middle. CDR1 is SGHTA, CDR2 FQGNSA, per germline. The CDR3 covers 14 residues. The CDR3 loop is CASSQAGYLETQYF. Written as DNA, the CDR3 is TGTGCCAGCTCCCAAGCGGGTTACTTAGAGACCCAGTACTTC.

In its sample, this clonotype was seen many times. The chain links TRBV7-8 to TRBJ2-2; 12 bases are a match to TRBD1. The CDR3 contains 16 residues. The germline V gene has CDR1 SGHVS and CDR2 FQNEAQ. CDR3 DNA sequence: TGTGCTGTTTCCCGGGACAGGGGGCCGAACACCGGGGAGCTGTTTTTT. It specifies CAVSRDRGPNTGELFF. The whole variable domain, remainder taken from reference TRBV7-8 and TRBJ2-2, is GAGVSQSPRYKVAKRGQDVALRCDPISGHVSLFWYQQALGQGPEFLTYFQNEAQLDKSGLPSDRFFAERPEGSVSTLKIQRTQQEDSAVYLCAVSRDRGPNTGELFFGEGSRLTVL.

In its sample, this clonotype was seen a few times. V and J are TRBV6-5 and TRBJ2-7, with 9 bases aligning to TRBD1. This CDR3 has 16 amino acids. V trimming: 7 bases; J trimming: 3 bases; junction bases outside the gene matches: 13. Germline CDR1 is MNHEY and CDR2 is SVGAGI. The CDR3 nucleotides read TGTGCCAGCACCCCTTCGGGACAGGGACGATACTACGAGCAGTACTTC. This gives the protein CASTPSGQGRYYEQYF.

The chain combines TRBV5-5 with TRBJ2-3; D call uncertain. This CDR3 spans 13 amino acids. The V gene's germline CDR1 is SGHKS and CDR2 YYEKEE (reference sequence). V dropped 8 bases and J dropped 4 bases, with 14 bases sitting between them. CDR3 residues: CARVAVEADTQYF. DNA for the CDR3: TGTGCCAGGGTGGCGGTCGAGGCAGATACGCAGTATTTT.

V and J are TRBV5-1 and TRBJ2-1; D is unresolved. Between the trimmed V and J ends, which lost 1 base and 0 bases, there was a span of 11 bases. CDR3 length equals 16 residues. Per germline, CDR1 SGHRS and CDR2 YFSETQ. CDR3 sequence: CASSLTSPSSYNEQFF. In nucleotides, the CDR3 is TGCGCCAGCAGCTTGACCAGTCCGAGCTCCTACAATGAGCAGTTCTTC.

In its sample, this clonotype was seen many times. The chain couples TRBV2 to TRBJ2-2, with TRBD1 matching over 8 bases. After removal of 3 bases from V and 5 bases from J, the junction contained 5 bases not matched to a gene. CDR3 length: 15 residues. Germline CDR1 is SNHLY and CDR2 is FYNNEI. The CDR3 DNA reads as TGTGCCAGCAGTGAGACAGGGGCCCATACCGGGGAGCTGTTTTTT. Translated, it gives CASSETGAHTGELFF.

In this sample, this clonotype turned up many times. The chain carries TRBV12-3 or TRBV12-4 and TRBJ2-7; D is ambiguous. V lost 5 bases and J lost 3, with 11 bases in between. The CDR3 length is 13 residues. In DNA form, the CDR3 reads TGTGCCAGCAGTCCAGGTGGGCGCTACGAGCAGTACTTC. Translation: CASSPGGRYEQYF.

This clonotype appeared a few times. This chain links TRBV7-9 with TRBJ1-1; TRBD1 matches 7 bases. This CDR3 is 14 amino acids long. V lost 1 base, J lost 9 bases, and 8 bases stayed unmatched. CDR1 is SEHNR, CDR2 FQNEAQ, per germline (reference sequence). CDR3 in DNA: TGTGCCAGCAGCTTAGGGGGACAGAGTACGCAAGCTTTCTTT. Encoded protein: CASSLGGQSTQAFF.

This clonotype occurred a few times. The V and J genes are TRBV4-2 and TRBJ2-1, with 7 bases fitting TRBD2. V lost 2 bases, J lost 0 bases, and 16 bases stayed unmatched. The CDR3 extends over 20 amino acids. In germline, CDR1 is LGHNA, CDR2 YNFKEQ. DNA of the CDR3: TGTGCCAGCAGCCAATCCGTAGGACTAGGCCCCTCGGTCTCCTACAATGAGCAGTTCTTC. Translating it yields CASSQSVGLGPSVSYNEQFF.

This clonotype has a handful of counts. The gene calls are TRBV24-1 and TRBJ2-6; 7 nucleotides match TRBD2. CDR3 size: 15 residues. Germline assignment: CDR1 KGHDR and CDR2 SFDVKD. Trimming took 5 bases from V and 6 from J; bases not matched to a gene: 6. The CDR3 DNA is TGTGCCACCAGTGCCGCGGGGGAGAAGGCCAACGTCCTGACTTTC. Residues: CATSAAGEKANVLTF.

The rearrangement joins TRBV7-2 to TRBJ1-2; the match to TRBD1 covers 10 bases. This CDR3 comprises 16 residues. CDR1 is SGHTA and CDR2 is FQGNSA in the germline V gene. The V gene end was trimmed by 1 base and the J gene end by 7 bases; junction bases not matched to a gene: 9. In nucleotides, the CDR3 is TGTGCCAGCAGCTTAGAGTCCGGGACAGGGGTTAGTGGCTACACCTTC. Protein sequence: CASSLESGTGVSGYTF.

This clonotype has only a few counts. The J gene is TRBJ2-3, the V gene TRBV5-1, with 8 bases lining up with TRBD1. J was trimmed by 0 bases and V by 4 bases; bases with no gene match: 7. The CDR3 is made up of 16 amino acids. The germline V gene encodes CDR1 SGHRS and CDR2 YFSETQ. CDR3 in DNA: TGCGCCAGCAGCCCCGGGGACAGGCGGAGCACAGATACGCAGTATTTT. The encoded protein is CASSPGDRRSTDTQYF.

The V gene is TRBV6-6, the J gene TRBJ1-5; D unclear. The V gene's germline CDR1 is MNHNY and CDR2 SVGAGI (reference sequence). The CDR3 runs 12 residues. Trimming took 2 bases from V and 9 from J, leaving 8 bases between them. The CDR3 here is CASSYRQGPQHF. The CDR3 DNA follows: TGTGCCAGCAGTTACCGTCAAGGGCCCCAGCATTTT.

This clonotype was detected only a few times. The chain has TRBV6-2 or TRBV6-3 and TRBJ2-1, with 13 positions matching TRBD2. This CDR3 has 13 amino acids. Looked up from germline, CDR1 is MNHEY and CDR2 is SVGEGT. The V segment lost 7 bases and the J segment 14 bases; nucleotides outside the gene matches: 8. The CDR3 nucleotides read TGTGCCAGCAAATCTGGACTAGCGGGAGAGGAGTTCTTC. It encodes CASKSGLAGEEFF.

This clonotype was found many times. The chain combines TRBV7-8 with TRBJ2-5; perhaps TRBD2 as D (6 bases). The V and J ends lost 5 bases and 5 bases respectively, with 15 bases between them. The germline V gene has CDR1 SGHVS and CDR2 FQNEAQ. The CDR3 is 14 residues long. In nucleotides, the CDR3 is TGTGCCAGCAGCCAAATGGGGGGTGGGGAGACCCAGTACTTC. Translated, it gives CASSQMGGGETQYF. Full variable domain (missing parts from reference TRBV7-8 and TRBJ2-5): GAGVSQSPRYKVAKRGQDVALRCDPISGHVSLFWYQQALGQGPEFLTYFQNEAQLDKSGLPSDRFFAERPEGSVSTLKIQRTQQEDSAVYLCASSQMGGGETQYFGPGTRLLVL.

The chain recombines TRBV4-3 with TRBJ2-1; maybe TRBD2 (5 bases). V was clipped by 2 bases and J by 6 bases, with 17 bases between them. CDR3 length: 16 amino acids. Germline V lookup: CDR1 LGHNA, CDR2 YSLEER. The CDR3 protein is CASSQYSGPRGNEQFF. The CDR3 DNA reads as TGCGCCAGCAGCCAATACAGCGGTCCCCGGGGCAATGAGCAGTTCTTC.